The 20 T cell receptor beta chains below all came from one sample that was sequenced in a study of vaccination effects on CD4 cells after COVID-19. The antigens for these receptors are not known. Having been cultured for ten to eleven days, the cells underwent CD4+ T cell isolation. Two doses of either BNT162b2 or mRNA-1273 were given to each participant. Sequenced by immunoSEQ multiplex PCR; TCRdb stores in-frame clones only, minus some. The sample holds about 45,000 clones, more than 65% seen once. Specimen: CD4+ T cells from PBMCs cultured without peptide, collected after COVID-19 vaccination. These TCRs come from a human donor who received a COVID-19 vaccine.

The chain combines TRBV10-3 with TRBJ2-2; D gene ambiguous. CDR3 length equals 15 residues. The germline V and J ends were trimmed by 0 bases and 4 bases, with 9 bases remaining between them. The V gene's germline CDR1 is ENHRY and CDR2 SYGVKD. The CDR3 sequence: CAISESTDPTGELFF. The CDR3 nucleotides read TGTGCCATCAGTGAGTCTACGGATCCCACCGGGGAGCTGTTTTTT.

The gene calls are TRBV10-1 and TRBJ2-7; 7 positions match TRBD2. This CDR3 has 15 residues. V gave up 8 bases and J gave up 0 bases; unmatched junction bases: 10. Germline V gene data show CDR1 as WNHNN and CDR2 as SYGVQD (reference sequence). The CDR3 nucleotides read TGCGCCAGCTCGGTCGGGACTACCTACTCCTACGAGCAGTACTTC. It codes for CASSVGTTYSYEQYF.

CDR3 sequence reads: CASSELADVTHRTQYF. In DNA, the CDR3 is TGTGCCAGCAGTGAATTAGCGGACGTTACGCATCGGACCCAGTACTTC. J is TRBJ2-5 and V is TRBV25-1; D may be TRBD2 (6 bases). With 1 base removed from V and 7 bases from J, the gap between germline ends came to 19 bases. Germline V lookup: CDR1 MGHDK, CDR2 SYGVNS. The CDR3 is 16 amino acids.

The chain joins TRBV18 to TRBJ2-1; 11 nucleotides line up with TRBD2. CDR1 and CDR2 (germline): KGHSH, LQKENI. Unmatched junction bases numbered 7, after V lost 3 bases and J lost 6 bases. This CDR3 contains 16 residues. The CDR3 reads CASSPPGTSGFNEQFF. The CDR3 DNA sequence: TGTGCCAGCTCACCTCCCGGGACTAGCGGATTCAATGAGCAGTTCTTC. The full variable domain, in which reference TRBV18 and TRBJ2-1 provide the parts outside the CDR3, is NAGVMQNPRHLVRRRGQEARLRCSPMKGHSHVYWYRQLPEEGLKFMVYLQKENIIDESGMPKERFSAEFPKEGPSILRIQQVVRGDSAAYFCASSPPGTSGFNEQFFGPGTRLTVL.

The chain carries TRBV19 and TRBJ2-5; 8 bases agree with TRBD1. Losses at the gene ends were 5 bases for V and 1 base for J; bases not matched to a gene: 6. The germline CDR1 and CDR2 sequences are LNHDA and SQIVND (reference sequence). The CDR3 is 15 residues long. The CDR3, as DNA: TGTGCCAGTAGTCTGACCGGGACAGGCCAAGAGACCCAGTACTTC. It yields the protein CASSLTGTGQETQYF.

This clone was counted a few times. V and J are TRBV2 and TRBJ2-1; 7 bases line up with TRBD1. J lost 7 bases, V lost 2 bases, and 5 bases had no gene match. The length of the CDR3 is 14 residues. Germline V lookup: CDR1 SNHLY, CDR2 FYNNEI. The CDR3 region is CASSEYRGWNEQFF. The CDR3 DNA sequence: TGTGCCAGCAGTGAATACAGGGGTTGGAATGAGCAGTTCTTC.

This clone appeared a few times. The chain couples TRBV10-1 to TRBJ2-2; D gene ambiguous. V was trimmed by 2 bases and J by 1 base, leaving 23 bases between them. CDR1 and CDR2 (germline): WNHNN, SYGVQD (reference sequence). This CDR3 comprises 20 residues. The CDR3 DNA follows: TGCGCCAGCAGTGAGGATGGCGGAAATCCTTTATCGTTGAACACCGGGGAGCTGTTTTTT. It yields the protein CASSEDGGNPLSLNTGELFF.

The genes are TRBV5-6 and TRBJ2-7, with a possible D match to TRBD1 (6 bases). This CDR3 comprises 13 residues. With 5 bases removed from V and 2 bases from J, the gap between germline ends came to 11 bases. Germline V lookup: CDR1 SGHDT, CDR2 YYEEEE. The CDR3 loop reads CASSSGTTYEQYF. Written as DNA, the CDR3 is TGTGCCAGCAGTTCCGGGACAACCTACGAGCAGTACTTC. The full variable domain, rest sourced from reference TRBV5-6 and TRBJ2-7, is DAGVTQSPTHLIKTRGQQVTLRCSPKSGHDTVSWYQQALGQGPQFIFQYYEEEERQRGNFPDRFSGHQFPNYSSELNVNALLLGDSALYLCASSSGTTYEQYFGPGTRLTVT.

The CDR3 loop reads CASSLTGYPEAFF. The CDR3 DNA is TGTGCCAGCAGTTTAACAGGATACCCTGAAGCTTTCTTT. This chain uses TRBV28 with TRBJ1-1; weak D call: TRBD1 (5 bases). Trimming left V 2 bases short and J 6 bases short, with 10 bases between. The germline CDR1 and CDR2 sequences are MDHEN and SYDVKM. This CDR3 has 13 residues. Based on the CDR3 plus reference TRBV28 and TRBJ1-1, the full variable domain is DVKVTQSSRYLVKRTGEKVFLECVQDMDHENMFWYRQDPGLGLRLIYFSYDVKMKEKGDIPEGYSVSREKKERFSLILESASTNQTSMYLCASSLTGYPEAFFGQGTRLTVV.

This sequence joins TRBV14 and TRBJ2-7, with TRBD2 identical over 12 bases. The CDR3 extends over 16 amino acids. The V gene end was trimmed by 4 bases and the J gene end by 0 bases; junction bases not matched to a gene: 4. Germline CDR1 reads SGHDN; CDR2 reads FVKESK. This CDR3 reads CASSRTSGTSSYEQYF. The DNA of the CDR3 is TGTGCCAGCAGCCGGACTAGCGGGACGAGCTCCTACGAGCAGTACTTC.

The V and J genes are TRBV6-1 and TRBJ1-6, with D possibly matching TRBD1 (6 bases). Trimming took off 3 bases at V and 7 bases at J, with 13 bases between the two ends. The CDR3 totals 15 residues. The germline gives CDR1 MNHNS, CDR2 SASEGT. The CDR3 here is CASSDEQRGNSPLHF. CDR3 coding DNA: TGTGCCAGCAGTGATGAACAGAGGGGGAATTCACCCCTCCACTTT.

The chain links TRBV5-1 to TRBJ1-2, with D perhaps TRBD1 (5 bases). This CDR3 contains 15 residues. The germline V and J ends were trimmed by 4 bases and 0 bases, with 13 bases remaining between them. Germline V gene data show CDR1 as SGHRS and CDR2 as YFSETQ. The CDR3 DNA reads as TGCGCCAGCAGCCTGGGGACTGAGACTAACTATGGCTACACCTTC. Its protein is CASSLGTETNYGYTF.

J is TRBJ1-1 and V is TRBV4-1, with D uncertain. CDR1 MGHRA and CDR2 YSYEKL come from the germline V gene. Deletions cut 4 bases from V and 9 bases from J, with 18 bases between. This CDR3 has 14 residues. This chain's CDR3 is CASSPPRAPAKAFF. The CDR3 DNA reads TGCGCCAGCAGCCCCCCCCGGGCCCCAGCGAAAGCTTTCTTT.

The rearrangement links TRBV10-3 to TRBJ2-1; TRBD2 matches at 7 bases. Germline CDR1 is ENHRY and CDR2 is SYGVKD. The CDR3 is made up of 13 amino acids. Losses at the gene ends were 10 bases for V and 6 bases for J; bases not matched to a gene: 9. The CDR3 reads CATGARGVNEQFF. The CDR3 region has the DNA TGTGCCACCGGGGCCCGGGGGGTCAATGAGCAGTTCTTC.

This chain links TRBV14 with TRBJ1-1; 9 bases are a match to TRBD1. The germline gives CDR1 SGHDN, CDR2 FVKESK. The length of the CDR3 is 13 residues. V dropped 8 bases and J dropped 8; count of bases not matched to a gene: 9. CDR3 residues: CASSDRGLAEAFF. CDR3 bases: TGTGCCAGCTCGGACAGGGGTTTGGCGGAAGCTTTCTTT.

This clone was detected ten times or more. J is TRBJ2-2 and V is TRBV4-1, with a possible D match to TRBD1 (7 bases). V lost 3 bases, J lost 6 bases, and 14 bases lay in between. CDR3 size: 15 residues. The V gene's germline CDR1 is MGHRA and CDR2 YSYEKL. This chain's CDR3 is CASSHQGGVAGELFF. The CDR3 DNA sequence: TGCGCCAGCAGCCATCAGGGGGGCGTTGCCGGGGAGCTGTTTTTT.

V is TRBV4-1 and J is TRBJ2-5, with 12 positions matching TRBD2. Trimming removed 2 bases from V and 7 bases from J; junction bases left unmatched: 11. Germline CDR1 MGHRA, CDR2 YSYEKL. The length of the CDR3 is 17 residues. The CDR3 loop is CASSQNPSGGAGGTQYF. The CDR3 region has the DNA TGCGCCAGCAGCCAAAACCCTAGCGGGGGGGCCGGGGGGACCCAGTACTTC.

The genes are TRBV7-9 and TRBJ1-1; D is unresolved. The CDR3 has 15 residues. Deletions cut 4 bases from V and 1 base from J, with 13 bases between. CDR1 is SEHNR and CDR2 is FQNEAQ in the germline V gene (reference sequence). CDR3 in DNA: TGTGCCAGCAGCTCAGGACCCTTCGGGAACACTGAAGCTTTCTTT. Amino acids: CASSSGPFGNTEAFF.

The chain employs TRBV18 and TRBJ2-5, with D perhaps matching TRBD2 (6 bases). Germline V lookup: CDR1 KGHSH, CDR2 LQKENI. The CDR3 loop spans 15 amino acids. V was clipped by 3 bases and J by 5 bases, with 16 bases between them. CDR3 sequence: CASSPAGSPRETQYF. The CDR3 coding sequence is TGTGCCAGCTCACCGGCGGGGAGCCCTCGGGAGACCCAGTACTTC.

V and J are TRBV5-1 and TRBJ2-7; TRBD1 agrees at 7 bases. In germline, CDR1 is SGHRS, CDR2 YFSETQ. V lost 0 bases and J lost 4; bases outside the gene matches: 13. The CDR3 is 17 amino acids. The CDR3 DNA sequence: TGCGCCAGCAGCTTGGCCCGAAGACAGGGAATATCTTACGAGCAGTACTTC. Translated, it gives CASSLARRQGISYEQYF.